These T cell receptor gamma chains were read from a single sample in a study of human gamma delta and Vdelta1 T cells. These receptors have no known antigen. TCRdb redid the clone calls on the PCR reads with CATT. Here the sample spans a few thousand gamma-chain clones, under 35% being singletons. Sequencing was performed on Vdelta1 gamma-delta T cells from blood grown in culture (DOT cells). The receptors stem from a human donor in good health. The CDR3 runs from the conserved cysteine through the conserved F or W. Fields, in order: CDR3 length, V gene, J gene, clone size, CDR3 DNA, CDR3 protein. Rows may omit the clone size; those that give it use once, few, many or a size class.

13	TRGV9	TRGJ1/TRGJ2	.	TGTGCCTTGTGGGAGGGAAATTATGATAAGAAACTCTTT	CALWEGNYDKKLF
14	TRGV2	TRGJ1/TRGJ2	.	TGTGCCACCTGGGACGGGCAGGCTTATTATAAGAAACTCTTT	CATWDGQAYYKKLF
16	TRGV3	TRGJP2	medium-sized	TGTGCCACCTGGGACAGACAAGAGAGTAGTGATTGGATCAAGACGTTT	CATWDRQESSDWIKTF
12	TRGV2	TRGJ1/TRGJ2	.	TGTGCCACCTGGGAGGTCTCTTATAAGAAACTCTTT	CATWEVSYKKLF
12	TRGV10	TRGJ1/TRGJ2	few	TGTGCTGCGTGGGGAATTTATTATAAGAAACTCTTT	CAAWGIYYKKLF
14	TRGV5	TRGJ1/TRGJ2	few	TGTGCCACCTGGGACAAGGGTACGAGGGGTAAGAAACTCTTT	CATWDKGTRGKKLF
13	TRGV8	TRGJ1/TRGJ2	.	TGTGCCACCTGGGATAACGGTGGAGGGAAGAAACTCTTT	CATWDNGGGKKLF
13	TRGV4	TRGJ1/TRGJ2	.	TGTGCCACCTGGGATTGGGTCGATTATAAGAAACTCTTT	CATWDWVDYKKLF
13	TRGV4	TRGJ1/TRGJ2	few	TGTGCCACCTGGGATGTCAATTATTATAAGAAACTCTTT	CATWDVNYYKKLF
12	TRGV3	TRGJ1/TRGJ2	.	TGTGCCACCTGGGACTCGAATTATAAGAAACTCTTT	CATWDSNYKKLF
15	TRGV3	TRGJP2	few	TGTGCCACCTGGGACAGGAATAGTAGTGATTGGATCAAGACGTTT	CATWDRNSSDWIKTF
15	TRGV9	TRGJ1/TRGJ2	few	TGTGCCTTGTGGGAGCCGAGTGTTGGGACGTATAAGAAACTCTTT	CALWEPSVGTYKKLF
13	TRGV3	TRGJ1/TRGJ2	.	TGTGCCACCTGGGACACCCTTTATTATAAGAAACTCTTT	CATWDTLYYKKLF
13	TRGV8	TRGJ1/TRGJ2	.	TGTGCCACCTGGATTCAGAATTATTATAAGAAACTCTTT	CATWIQNYYKKLF
13	TRGV4	TRGJ1/TRGJ2	few	TGTGCCACCTGGGACTCGAATTATTATAAGAAACTCTTT	CATWDSNYYKKLF
15	TRGV5	TRGJ1/TRGJ2	.	TGTGCCACCTGGGACGGCTTTCGTAATTATTATAAGAAACTCTTT	CATWDGFRNYYKKLF
14	TRGV4	TRGJ1/TRGJ2	few	TGTGCCACCTGGGACGGGCGGCTGGATTATAAGAAACTCTTT	CATWDGRLDYKKLF
12	TRGV5	TRGJ1/TRGJ2	.	TGTGCCACCTGGGACAGGCCCTTTAAGAAACTCTTT	CATWDRPFKKLF
14	TRGV4	TRGJ1/TRGJ2	.	TGTGCCACCTGGGATGGATCGAATTATTATAAGAAACTCTTT	CATWDGSNYYKKLF
14	TRGV4	TRGJ1/TRGJ2	.	TGTGCCACCTGGGATGGGCCCCCACGGCTGGGGAAACTCTTT	CATWDGPPRLGKLF
14	TRGV2	TRGJ1/TRGJ2	medium-sized	TGTGCCACCTGGGACGGGCCGAGGCATTATAAGAAACTCTTT	CATWDGPRHYKKLF
13	TRGV3	TRGJ1/TRGJ2	few	TGTGCCACCTGGGACAGGTATTATTATAAGAAACTCTTT	CATWDRYYYKKLF
13	TRGV4	TRGJ1/TRGJ2	medium-sized	TGTGCCACCTGGGATGGGCCAAGTTATAAGAAACTCTTT	CATWDGPSYKKLF
12	TRGV3	TRGJ1/TRGJ2	few	TGTGCCACCTGGGACAGTGCTTTCTCGAAACTCTTT	CATWDSAFSKLF
11	TRGV9	TRGJ1/TRGJ2	.	TGTGCCTTGTGGGAGGCGGAAAAGAAACTCTTT	CALWEAEKKLF
14	TRGV8	TRGJ1/TRGJ2	few	TGTGCCACCTGGGAAGATCAGAATTATTATAAGAAACTCTTT	CATWEDQNYYKKLF
13	TRGV5	TRGJ1/TRGJ2	.	TGTGCCACCTGGGACTACTTTTATTATAAGAAACTCTTT	CATWDYFYYKKLF
13	TRGV8	TRGJ1/TRGJ2	few	TGTGCCACCTGGAGCAGGAGTTATTATAAGAAACTCTTT	CATWSRSYYKKLF
12	TRGV3	TRGJ1/TRGJ2	few	TGTGCCACCTGGGACTCTTATTATAAGAAACTCTTT	CATWDSYYKKLF
15	TRGV5	TRGJ1/TRGJ2	.	TGTGCCACCTGGGACCAAGCGGCGAATTATTATAAGAAACTCTTT	CATWDQAANYYKKLF
10	TRGV10	TRGJ1/TRGJ2	.	TGTGCTGCGTGGACCGATAAGAAACTCTTT	CAAWTDKKLF
15	TRGV2	TRGJ1/TRGJ2	medium-sized	TGTGCCACCTGGGACCCTCCACATAATTATTATAAGAAACTCTTT	CATWDPPHNYYKKLF
13	TRGV4	TRGJ1/TRGJ2	.	TGTGCCACCTGGGACGGACATTATTATAAGAAACTCTTT	CATWDGHYYKKLF
14	TRGV4	TRGJ1/TRGJ2	.	TGTGCCACCTGGGATACCAAGCCCCAGTATAAGAAACTCTTT	CATWDTKPQYKKLF
18	TRGV10	TRGJP1	once	TGTGCTGCGTGGGATCCGGGTTCGCGCGATACCACTGGTTGGTTCAAGATATTT	CAAWDPGSRDTTGWFKIF